This T cell receptor beta chain was sequenced during a study of Tregs in tolerant kidney transplant recipients. This table comes from immunoSEQ multiplex PCR, and its TCRdb copy is limited to in-frame clones, with some not included. The data contain 80,000 to 90,000 clones, approximately 94% of them singletons. Thawed PBMCs were FACS-sorted into unstimulated CD4+CD25+CD127- regulatory T cells, CD4+CD25- non-regulatory cells, CD4 and CD8 cells. Germline loops: CDR1 SNHLY, CDR2 FYNNEI. The V gene lost 6 bases and the J gene lost 0 bases, with 12 bases spanning the gap. The CDR3 consists of 15 residues.

This rearrangement joins TRBV2 to TRBJ1-5, with no clear D. Sequenced material: CD8+ T cells from blood. This clonotype was obtained from a human donor in good health. CDR3: CASRRVGSSNQPQHF. The CDR3 DNA reads as TGTGCCAGCAGAAGGGTAGGCAGTAGCAATCAGCCCCAGCATTTT.